This TCR beta chain was recovered during a study of cytomegalovirus exposure and HLA in healthy donors. Worth noting for this clone: The antigen remains undetermined.

PCR primers comprised 60 Vbeta and 13 Jbeta primers. Profiling relied on immunoSEQ multiplex PCR, and the TCRdb table lists in-frame clones only, not all of them. There are about 130,000 clones in the sample, with under 2% held by the top ten. Germline assignment: CDR1 SGHRS and CDR2 YFSETQ. There are 17 residues in the CDR3. Study-wide points: Cytomegalovirus status was reportedly diagnosed by the classifier with high sensitivity and specificity.

The TCR sequence derives from a man between 18 and 35 years old in good health and CMV-seronegative. Sequenced sample: PBMCs. This chain uses TRBV5-1 with TRBJ2-5; 8 bases are a match to TRBD2. The J call could be wrong; TRBJ2-7 is a better fit for the DNA end. In nucleotides, the CDR3 is TGCGCCAGCAGCGCCTGGGGTGGGGGACTAGTCTCCTACGAGCAGTACTTC. Encoded protein: CASSAWGGGLVSYEQYF.